The T cell receptor (beta chain) described here comes from a study of cytomegalovirus exposure and HLA in healthy donors. Study results and caveats: There were some public TCRs occurring in many donors, but most TCR sequences were rare. Cytomegalovirus association was assigned to approximately 160 TCR beta chains.

Regarding this clone: Its specificity is not known.

The CDR3 runs to 15 residues. Germline V lookup: CDR1 SQVTM, CDR2 ANQGSEA. With V trimmed by 4 bases and J by 3 bases, 9 bases remained unmatched. Primers for the PCR totalled 60 Vbeta and 13 Jbeta. Assay: immunoSEQ multiplex PCR; the TCRdb copy retains only in-frame clones and omits some. The table lists 100,000 to 120,000 clones, about 70% of them singletons. The sequence came from a man aged 25 to 40 in good health and CMV-seronegative. The J gene is TRBJ1-2, the V gene TRBV29-1; 9 nucleotides match TRBD1. The specimen sequenced was PBMCs. The CDR3 DNA sequence: TGCAGCGTTGTGGCCCCGGGACAGGGCGACTATGGCTACACCTTC. As protein: CSVVAPGQGDYGYTF.